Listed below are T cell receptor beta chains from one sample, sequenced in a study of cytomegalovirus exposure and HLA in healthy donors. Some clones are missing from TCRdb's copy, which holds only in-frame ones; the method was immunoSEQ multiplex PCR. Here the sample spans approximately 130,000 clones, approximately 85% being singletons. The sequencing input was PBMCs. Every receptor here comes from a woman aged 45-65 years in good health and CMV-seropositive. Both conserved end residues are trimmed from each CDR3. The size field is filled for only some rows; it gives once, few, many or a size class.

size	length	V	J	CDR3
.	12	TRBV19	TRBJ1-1	ASSIGAGLTEAF
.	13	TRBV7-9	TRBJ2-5	SSSTGTSEQETQY
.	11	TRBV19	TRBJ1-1	ASSIWEGTEAF
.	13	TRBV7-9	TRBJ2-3	ASSLEQRLTDTQY
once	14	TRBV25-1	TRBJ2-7	ASSVRTSGGLYEQY
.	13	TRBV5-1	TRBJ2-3	ASSGDRGHTDTQY
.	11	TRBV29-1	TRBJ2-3	SVEGPGTDTQY
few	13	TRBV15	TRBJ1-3	ATSRQQGPGNTIY
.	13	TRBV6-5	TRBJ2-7	ASRPMASGTYEQY
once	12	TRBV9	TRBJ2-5	ASSGGQYQETQY
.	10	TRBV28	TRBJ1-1	ASSFARTEAF
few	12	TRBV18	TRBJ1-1	ASSANRGATEAF
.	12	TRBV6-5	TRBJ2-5	ASRLAGVEETQY
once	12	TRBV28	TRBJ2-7	ASSLSHNYYEQY
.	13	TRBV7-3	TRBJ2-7	SSRAGTGGSYEQY
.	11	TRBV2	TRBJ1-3	ASKGGTGNTIY
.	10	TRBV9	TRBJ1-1	ASSVEESEAF
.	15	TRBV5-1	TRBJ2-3	ASRPRTGTRYTDTQY
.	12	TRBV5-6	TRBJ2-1	ASSRTGWGNEQF
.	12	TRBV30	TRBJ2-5	AWSVRGGVETQY
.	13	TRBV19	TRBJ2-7	ASSFKQGSSYEQY
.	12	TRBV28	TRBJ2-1	ASTTSFSAHEQF
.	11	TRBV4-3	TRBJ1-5	ASSQGGDQPQH
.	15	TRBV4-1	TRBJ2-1	ASSQGGLAGGGREQF
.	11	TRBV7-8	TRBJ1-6	ASAPSRVSPLH
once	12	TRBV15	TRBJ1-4	ATSVGDIEEKLF
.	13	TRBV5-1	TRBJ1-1	ASSLGQDSQAGAF
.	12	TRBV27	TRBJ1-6	ASSRSGSHSPLH
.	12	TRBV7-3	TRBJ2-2	ASSSHRNTGELF